This T cell receptor beta chain is drawn from a study of T-cell memory formation after mild COVID-19. Notes on the study in general: Pre-infection memory carried some responding clones, suggesting that cross-reactive memory joined. CD8+ contracting clones occupied EMRA, while CD4+ ones occupied mainly CM and EM.

In TCRdb, the 5' RACE reads were re-called with MiXCR into one record per CDR3 protein. In the table there are around 450,000 distinct CDR3 sequences, around 20% of which are singletons. As to this clonotype: What it binds is not known. One end of the junction is discordant with germline, which a read error may explain.

The source material was PBMCs or a T cell subset sorted from them (not recorded which). This clonotype was sampled from an adult woman who had mild COVID-19 (a few samples of this study predate the infection). Cell type and time point are not known.

CDR3 DNA sequence: TGTGTCATCAGTCGGGACTCGCTTCAGTTCTTC. Its translation: CVISRDSLQFF. The V gene is TRBV10-3, the J gene TRBJ2-1; TRBD2 might be the D (6 bases). CDR1 is ENHRY and CDR2 is SYGVKD in the germline V gene. The CDR3 spans 11 residues.